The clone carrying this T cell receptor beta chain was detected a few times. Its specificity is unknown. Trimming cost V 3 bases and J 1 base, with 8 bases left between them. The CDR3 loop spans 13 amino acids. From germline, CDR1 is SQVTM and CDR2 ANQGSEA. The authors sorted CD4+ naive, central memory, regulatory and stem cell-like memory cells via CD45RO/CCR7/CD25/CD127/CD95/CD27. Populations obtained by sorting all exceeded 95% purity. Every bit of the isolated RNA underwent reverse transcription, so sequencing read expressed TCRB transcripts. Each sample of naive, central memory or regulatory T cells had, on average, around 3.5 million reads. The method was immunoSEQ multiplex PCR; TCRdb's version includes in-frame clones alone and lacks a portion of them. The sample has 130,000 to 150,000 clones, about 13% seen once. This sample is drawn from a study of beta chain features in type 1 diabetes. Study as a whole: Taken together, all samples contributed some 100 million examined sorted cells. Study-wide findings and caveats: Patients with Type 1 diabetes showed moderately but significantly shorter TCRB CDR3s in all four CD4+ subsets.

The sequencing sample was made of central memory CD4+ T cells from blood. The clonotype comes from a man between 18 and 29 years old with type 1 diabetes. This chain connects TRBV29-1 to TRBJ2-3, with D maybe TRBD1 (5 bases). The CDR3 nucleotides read TGCAGCGTTGATAAAGGGGGCACAGATACGCAGTATTTT. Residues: CSVDKGGTDTQYF.